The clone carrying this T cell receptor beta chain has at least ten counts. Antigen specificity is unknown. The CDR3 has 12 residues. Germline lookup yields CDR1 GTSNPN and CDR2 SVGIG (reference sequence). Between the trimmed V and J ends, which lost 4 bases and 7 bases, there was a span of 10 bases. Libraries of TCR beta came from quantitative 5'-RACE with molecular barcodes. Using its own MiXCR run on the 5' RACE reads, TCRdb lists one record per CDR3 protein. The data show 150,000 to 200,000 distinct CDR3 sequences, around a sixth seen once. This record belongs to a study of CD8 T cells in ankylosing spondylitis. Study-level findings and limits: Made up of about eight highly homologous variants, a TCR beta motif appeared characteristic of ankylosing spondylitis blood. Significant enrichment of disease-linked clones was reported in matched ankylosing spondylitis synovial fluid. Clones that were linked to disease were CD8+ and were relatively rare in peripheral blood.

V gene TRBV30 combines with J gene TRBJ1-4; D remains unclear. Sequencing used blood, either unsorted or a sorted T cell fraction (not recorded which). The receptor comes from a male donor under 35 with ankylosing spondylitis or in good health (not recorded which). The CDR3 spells CAWNSAGEKLFF. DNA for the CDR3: TGTGCCTGGAACTCGGCGGGTGAAAAACTGTTTTTT.